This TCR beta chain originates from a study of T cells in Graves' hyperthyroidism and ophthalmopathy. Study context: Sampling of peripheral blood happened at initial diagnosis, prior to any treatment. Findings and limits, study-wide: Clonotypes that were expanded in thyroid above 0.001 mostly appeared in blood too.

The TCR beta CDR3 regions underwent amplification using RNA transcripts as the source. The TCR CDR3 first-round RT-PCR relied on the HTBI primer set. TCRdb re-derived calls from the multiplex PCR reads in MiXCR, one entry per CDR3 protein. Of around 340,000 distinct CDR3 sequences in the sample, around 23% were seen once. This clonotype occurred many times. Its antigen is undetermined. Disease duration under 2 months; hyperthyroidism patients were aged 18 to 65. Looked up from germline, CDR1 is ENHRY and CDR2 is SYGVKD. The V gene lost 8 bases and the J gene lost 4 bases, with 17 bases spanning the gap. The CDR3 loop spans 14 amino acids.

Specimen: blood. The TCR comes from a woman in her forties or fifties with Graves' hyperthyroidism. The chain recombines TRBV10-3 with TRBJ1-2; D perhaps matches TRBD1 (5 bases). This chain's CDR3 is CAISSSGGGYGYTF. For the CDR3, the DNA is TGTGCCATCTCCTCAAGCGGGGGAGGCTATGGCTACACCTTC.